These 5 T cell receptor beta chains share one sample of origin, sequenced in a study of graft-versus-host responses after intestinal transplantation. The protocol was immunoSEQ multiplex PCR, while the TCRdb copy is restricted to in-frame clones and leaves out a portion. The sample holds tens of thousands of clones; about 93% are singletons and the top ten take 5% to 6.5%. Their antigens remain unidentified. Specimen: unstimulated CD8+ T cells sorted from spleen or lymph node cells, collected before intestinal transplant. The receptors stem from a human donor who received an intestinal transplant.

This sequence joins TRBV5-4 and TRBJ1-2; TRBD1 might be the D (5 bases). The germline V gene has CDR1 SGHNT and CDR2 YYREEE (reference sequence). This CDR3 spans 15 amino acids. The V and J ends lost 3 bases and 0 bases respectively, with 12 bases between them. The CDR3 reads CASSSPGTTNYGYTF. The CDR3 DNA sequence: TGTGCCAGCAGCTCCCCCGGGACGACTAACTATGGCTACACCTTC.

J is TRBJ2-2 and V is TRBV11-3, with 7 bases lining up with TRBD2. The J segment lost 8 bases and the V segment lost 2 bases, leaving 5 bases of the junction unmatched. The CDR3 sequence is 14 residues long. Germline-derived CDR1 and CDR2 are SGHNT and YENEEA. The CDR3 DNA is TGTGCCAGCAGCTTACGAGGGAGGGCAGGGGAGCTGTTTTTT. Encoded protein: CASSLRGRAGELFF.

The rearrangement joins TRBV5-5 to TRBJ1-2; no definite D call. Trimming took off 2 bases at V and 2 bases at J, with 7 bases between the two ends. The CDR3 extends over 13 amino acids. Germline-derived CDR1 and CDR2 are SGHKS and YYEKEE (reference sequence). The CDR3 sequence: CASSLNMNYGYTF. The CDR3, as DNA: TGTGCCAGCAGCTTAAACATGAACTATGGCTACACCTTC.

This rearrangement joins TRBV19 to TRBJ2-7; D might be TRBD2 (6 bases). The CDR3 extends over 15 amino acids. Trimming removed 5 bases at V and 1 base at J, with 15 bases between. In germline, CDR1 is LNHDA, CDR2 SQIVND (reference sequence). The CDR3 DNA reads TGTGCCAGTAGTGTTCGAGCGGGCCTGTCCTACGAGCAGTACTTC. It specifies CASSVRAGLSYEQYF.

The rearrangement links TRBV5-4 to TRBJ2-5; 12 bases match TRBD1. The CDR3 is 16 residues long. CDR1 is SGHNT and CDR2 is YYREEE in the germline V gene (reference sequence). V lost 3 bases, J lost 1 base, and 4 bases stayed unmatched. CDR3 in DNA: TGTGCCAGCAGCTATGGGACAGGGGGCTCCCAAGAGACCCAGTACTTC. It encodes CASSYGTGGSQETQYF.